One and the same sample provided the 30 T cell receptor beta chains below, sequenced in a study of TIL therapy for anti-PD-1-resistant metastatic lung cancer. Sample time point: pre-treatment sample, taken before nivolumab and TIL therapy. Sequencing used immunoSEQ v3. Produced via immunoSEQ multiplex PCR; TCRdb's table is partial and in-frame only. The repertoire holds 55,000 to 60,000 clones, with 73% as singletons. Sample: blood, taken at baseline. The receptors were gathered from a person between 25 and 79 years old with non-small cell lung cancer.

J is TRBJ2-5 and V is TRBV7-8; 10 nucleotides agree with TRBD1. The CDR3 length is 14 residues. J lost 1 base, V lost 6 bases, and 2 bases had no gene match. Germline V gives CDR1 SGHVS, CDR2 FQNEAQ. The CDR3 here is CASRRDRGQETQYF. The DNA of the CDR3 is TGTGCCAGCAGACGGGACAGGGGCCAAGAGACCCAGTACTTC.

The chain carries TRBV14 and TRBJ2-2; D might be TRBD1 (5 bases). The germline CDR1 and CDR2 sequences are SGHDN and FVKESK. The CDR3 runs to 15 residues. Trimming shortened V by 2 bases and J by 5 bases, and 12 bases separated the two germline ends. CDR3 sequence (DNA): TGTGCCAGCAGCCAATTTGACAGTCCGACCGGGGAGCTGTTTTTT. The encoded protein is CASSQFDSPTGELFF. Using reference TRBV14 and TRBJ2-2 for the parts outside the CDR3, the full variable domain is EAGVTQFPSHSVIEKGQTVTLRCDPISGHDNLYWYRRVMGKEIKFLLHFVKESKQDESGMPNNRFLAERTGGTYSTLKVQPAELEDSGVYFCASSQFDSPTGELFFGEGSRLTVL.

V usage is TRBV5-8 and J usage is TRBJ1-1; D not resolved. Germline CDR1 SGHTS, CDR2 YDEGEE. V lost 7 bases, J lost 5 bases, and 12 bases lay in between. The CDR3 is 12 residues long. CDR3 in DNA: TGTGCCAGCGGAATAGTGGAGACTGAAGCTTTCTTT. It is translated as CASGIVETEAFF. The complete variable domain, with remaining parts taken from reference TRBV5-8 and TRBJ1-1, reads EAGVTQSPTHLIKTRGQQATLRCSPISGHTSVYWYQQALGLGLQFLLWYDEGEERNRGNFPPRFSGRQFPNYSSELNVNALELEDSALYLCASGIVETEAFFGQGTRLTVV.

J is TRBJ1-5 and V is TRBV19; D possibly corresponds to TRBD1 (5 bases). CDR1 and CDR2 (germline): LNHDA, SQIVND (reference sequence). The CDR3 totals 17 residues. Trimming cost V 0 bases and J 9 bases, with 21 bases left between them. CDR3 bases: TGTGCCAGTAGTATAGATCTAATTTGGGGCGGTTTACTGCCCCAGCATTTT. Its protein product is CASSIDLIWGGLLPQHF.

The CDR3 bases are TGTGCCAGCTCAACCGGGACGGCGAACACCGGGGAGCTGTTTTTT. Protein: CASSTGTANTGELFF. This chain joins TRBV2 and TRBJ2-2; the D call may be TRBD1 or TRBD2 (5 bases each). CDR1 is SNHLY, CDR2 FYNNEI, per germline. The CDR3 runs 15 residues. The ends were cut back, 8 bases at V and 0 bases at J, with 13 bases in the middle.

CDR3 in DNA: TGTGCCAGCAGCTTAGTAAACGAAGCGCCTCTCTACGAGCAGTACTTC. This codes for CASSLVNEAPLYEQYF. The J gene is TRBJ2-7, the V gene TRBV7-9; no definite D call. V lost 1 base and J lost 3, with 16 bases in between. Germline V gene data show CDR1 as SEHNR and CDR2 as FQNEAQ (reference sequence). The CDR3 is 16 residues long.

The chain carries TRBV5-6 and TRBJ2-1, with 10 nucleotides matching TRBD1. V dropped 4 bases and J dropped 2; count of bases not matched to a gene: 6. The germline V gene has CDR1 SGHDT and CDR2 YYEEEE. The CDR3 has 16 amino acids. The CDR3 nucleotides are TGTGCCAGCAGCGCCGGGACAGGGGACGCCTACAATGAGCAGTTCTTC. It specifies CASSAGTGDAYNEQFF.

This chain uses TRBV27 with TRBJ2-7; D not resolved. The CDR3 extends over 15 amino acids. CDR1 and CDR2 from the germline V gene are MNHEY and SMNVEV (reference sequence). The V gene lost 3 bases and the J gene lost 2 bases, with 14 bases spanning the gap. Here the CDR3 reads CASSLAFGSAYEQYF. The CDR3, as DNA: TGTGCCAGCAGTTTGGCTTTCGGGTCCGCCTACGAGCAGTACTTC.

The genes are TRBV5-5 and TRBJ2-7; a weak D match, TRBD1 (5 bases). The V end lost 0 bases, the J end lost 2 bases, and 9 bases lay between the germline ends. The germline V gene encodes CDR1 SGHKS and CDR2 YYEKEE (reference sequence). CDR3 length: 14 residues. CDR3 nucleotides: TGTGCCAGCAGCTTGGGACAGCAAACCTACGAGCAGTACTTC. It is translated as CASSLGQQTYEQYF.

This chain joins TRBV12-5 and TRBJ2-1; TRBD2 agrees at 10 bases. In germline, CDR1 is LGHNT, CDR2 FRNRAP. The CDR3 runs 20 residues. V was clipped by 4 bases and J by 2 bases; unmatched bases: 17. The CDR3 loop reads CASGSPDRAGLAEAYNEQFF. DNA for the CDR3: TGTGCTAGTGGTTCCCCGGACAGAGCTGGACTAGCGGAAGCCTACAATGAGCAGTTCTTC.

Written as DNA, the CDR3 is TGTGCCAGCAGCTTGGTAGACACTGAAGCTTTCTTT. Protein product: CASSLVDTEAFF. V gene TRBV11-3 combines with J gene TRBJ1-1; D is undetermined. V was cut by 3 bases and J by 3 bases, with 5 bases left in between. The CDR3 contains 12 residues. CDR1 is SGHNT and CDR2 is YENEEA in the germline V gene.

V usage is TRBV5-4 and J usage is TRBJ1-2, with D perhaps matching TRBD1 (6 bases). V was clipped by 3 bases and J by 3 bases, with 18 bases between them. The CDR3 runs 16 residues. Per germline, CDR1 SGHNT and CDR2 YYREEE (reference sequence). CDR3 residues: CASSWAGAGRDYGYTF. CDR3 nucleotide sequence: TGTGCCAGCAGCTGGGCAGGGGCAGGCCGGGACTATGGCTACACCTTC.

This clone was detected a few times. The chain combines TRBV19 with TRBJ1-5; 10 nucleotides line up with TRBD1. CDR3 length equals 15 residues. J gave up 5 bases and V 6 bases, and 7 bases lay outside the gene matches. Germline V lookup: CDR1 LNHDA, CDR2 SQIVND (reference sequence). As DNA, the CDR3 is TGTGCCAGTAGATCTCCGGGACAGGGGTATCAGCCCCAGCATTTT. Translation: CASRSPGQGYQPQHF.

The V call is TRBV30, the J call TRBJ2-1; a weak D match, TRBD2 (6 bases). The V and J ends lost 1 base and 2 bases respectively, with 9 bases between them. This CDR3 comprises 14 residues. In germline, CDR1 is GTSNPN, CDR2 SVGIG (reference sequence). CDR3 DNA sequence: TGTGCCTGGAGTGGCACGGGAGCCTACAATGAGCAGTTCTTC. Translating it yields CAWSGTGAYNEQFF.

The chain recombines TRBV7-2 with TRBJ2-6; D unresolved. Germline loops: CDR1 SGHTA, CDR2 FQGNSA. CDR3 size: 15 residues. V was pared by 8 bases and J by 0 bases, with 11 bases between. CDR3 sequence: CASAQVSSGANVLTF. The CDR3 DNA sequence: TGTGCCAGCGCCCAGGTCAGCTCTGGGGCCAACGTCCTGACTTTC. Variable domain in full (rest from reference TRBV7-2 and TRBJ2-6): GAGVSQSPSNKVTEKGKDVELRCDPISGHTALYWYRQSLGQGLEFLIYFQGNSAPDKSGLPSDRFSAERTGGSVSTLTIQRTQQEDSAVYLCASAQVSSGANVLTFGAGSRLTVL.

V gene TRBV7-2 combines with J gene TRBJ1-6; D gene ambiguous. The CDR3 contains 13 residues. CDR1 SGHTA and CDR2 FQGNSA come from the germline V gene. Trimming stripped 3 bases from V and 8 bases from J, with 8 bases between. CDR3 sequence: CASSLDVYSPLHF. CDR3 DNA: TGTGCCAGCAGCTTGGACGTCTATTCACCCCTCCACTTT.

This chain links TRBV5-6 with TRBJ1-1, with D perhaps matching TRBD1 (6 bases). Germline lookup yields CDR1 SGHDT and CDR2 YYEEEE. The CDR3 consists of 17 residues. Deletions cut 2 bases from V and 10 bases from J, with 27 bases between. The CDR3 nucleotides are TGTGCCAGCAGCTTTTGGGGTGTCGACAGGTGGACATGGGGAGCTTTCTTT. This encodes CASSFWGVDRWTWGAFF.

The gene calls are TRBV5-4 and TRBJ2-5; TRBD2 matches 13 bases. CDR1 is SGHNT, CDR2 YYREEE, per germline (reference sequence). The CDR3 length is 15 residues. The V gene end was trimmed by 0 bases and the J gene end by 5 bases; junction bases not matched to a gene: 1. The CDR3 bases are TGTGCCAGCAGCTTGGAGACTAGCGGGGGGGAGACCCAGTACTTC. Amino acid sequence: CASSLETSGGETQYF.

Only a few counts were recorded for this clone. The rearrangement joins TRBV18 to TRBJ1-2; 9 positions match TRBD1. CDR3 size: 16 residues. The junction had 5 bases not matched to a gene; V was cut back by 3 bases and J by 0 bases. Looked up from germline, CDR1 is KGHSH and CDR2 is LQKENI. CDR3 loop: CASSPTGTGTNYGYTF. The CDR3 nucleotides are TGTGCCAGCTCACCGACCGGGACAGGGACTAACTATGGCTACACCTTC.

This chain connects TRBV9 to TRBJ2-1; 7 bases agree with TRBD1. The CDR3 contains 15 residues. V shed 4 bases and J 2 bases; nucleotides not matched to a gene: 6. Germline V gene sequence: CDR1 SGDLS, CDR2 YYNGEE. The CDR3 here is CASSPQGWAYNEQFF. The CDR3 region has the DNA TGTGCCAGCAGCCCACAGGGGTGGGCCTACAATGAGCAGTTCTTC.

This clone came up a few times. The rearrangement uses TRBV4-3 and TRBJ2-7, with 12 bases fitting TRBD2. Germline-derived CDR1 and CDR2 are LGHNA and YSLEER. The CDR3 sequence is 17 residues long. With 0 bases clipped from V and 3 bases from J, the junction kept 6 bases outside the gene matches. In nucleotides, the CDR3 is TGCGCCAGCAGCCAAGACTGGGGACTAGCGGGTGGCTACGAGCAGTACTTC. This gives the protein CASSQDWGLAGGYEQYF.

This clone came up once. The CDR3 DNA follows: TGTGCCAGCAGTGGGTCCGGGACAAGTAATGAGCAGTTCTTC. Residues: CASSGSGTSNEQFF. The gene calls are TRBV6-1 and TRBJ2-1; D possibly corresponds to TRBD1 (6 bases). CDR1 is MNHNS, CDR2 SASEGT, per germline. This CDR3 comprises 14 residues. Trimming pared 4 bases from V and 7 bases from J, leaving 14 bases between.

The table lists this clone with a count of one. Here the CDR3 reads CASSQGRESSYEQYF. The DNA of the CDR3 is TGCGCCAGCAGCCAAGGTCGGGAGAGCTCCTACGAGCAGTACTTC. V is TRBV4-1 and J is TRBJ2-7, with D perhaps matching TRBD2 (6 bases). Germline V gene sequence: CDR1 MGHRA, CDR2 YSYEKL. V lost 1 base and J lost 0, with 10 bases in between. The CDR3 consists of 15 residues.

The rearrangement joins TRBV7-2 to TRBJ1-1, with unresolved D. Per germline, CDR1 SGHTA and CDR2 FQGNSA. This CDR3 comprises 13 residues. V lost 2 bases and J 5 bases, leaving 9 bases between the germline ends. The CDR3 DNA is TGTGCCAGCAGCTTAAAGGACGGAACTGAAGCTTTCTTT. It codes for CASSLKDGTEAFF.

The genes are TRBV7-6 and TRBJ2-7; 8 nucleotides align to TRBD1. The CDR3 covers 14 residues. V lost 2 bases and J lost 7; bases outside the gene matches: 7. Germline V gene sequence: CDR1 SGHVS, CDR2 FNYEAQ. As DNA, the CDR3 is TGTGCCAGCAGCTTAAGACAGGGGTTAGGGGAGCAGTACTTC. Its protein is CASSLRQGLGEQYF. Full variable domain (remainder filled in from reference TRBV7-6 and TRBJ2-7): GAGVSQSPRYKVTKRGQDVALRCDPISGHVSLYWYRQALGQGPEFLTYFNYEAQQDKSGLPNDRFSAERPEGSISTLTIQRTEQRDSAMYRCASSLRQGLGEQYFGPGTRLTVT.

The chain has TRBV6-1 and TRBJ2-7; 7 nucleotides agree with TRBD1. Germline CDR1 is MNHNS and CDR2 is SASEGT. J lost 3 bases, V lost 7 bases, and 6 bases had no gene match. The CDR3 is 13 amino acids. The CDR3 nucleotides read TGTGCCAGCAACCCGCGGACAGGCTACGAGCAGTACTTC. Translation gives CASNPRTGYEQYF.

The V call is TRBV28, the J call TRBJ1-1; the D gene is possibly TRBD1 (5 bases). Germline-derived CDR1 and CDR2 are MDHEN and SYDVKM. Trimming stripped 4 bases from V and 1 base from J, with 16 bases between. This CDR3 region has 16 residues. The CDR3 nucleotides read TGTGCCAGCAGTTACAGGATCGCGCAGCCGAACACTGAAGCTTTCTTT. Translated: CASSYRIAQPNTEAFF. Full variable domain (rest looked up from reference TRBV28 and TRBJ1-1): DVKVTQSSRYLVKRTGEKVFLECVQDMDHENMFWYRQDPGLGLRLIYFSYDVKMKEKGDIPEGYSVSREKKERFSLILESASTNQTSMYLCASSYRIAQPNTEAFFGQGTRLTVV.

CDR3 sequence reads: CASSADFYEQYF. The DNA of the CDR3 is TGCGCCAGCAGTGCTGACTTCTACGAGCAGTACTTC. The genes are TRBV10-2 and TRBJ2-7, with D hard to call. The CDR3 is made up of 12 amino acids. CDR1 and CDR2 from the germline V gene are WSHSY and SAAADI. The ends were cut back, 4 bases at V and 3 bases at J, with 7 bases in the middle.

The V and J genes are TRBV7-2 and TRBJ2-3; D is unresolved. From germline, CDR1 is SGHTA and CDR2 FQGNSA. CDR3 length: 13 amino acids. V was cut by 4 bases and J by 3 bases, with 8 bases left in between. The CDR3 bases are TGTGCCAGCAGCTCCATCTGGACAGATACGCAGTATTTT. This encodes CASSSIWTDTQYF. Full variable domain (remainder filled in from reference TRBV7-2 and TRBJ2-3): GAGVSQSPSNKVTEKGKDVELRCDPISGHTALYWYRQSLGQGLEFLIYFQGNSAPDKSGLPSDRFSAERTGGSVSTLTIQRTQQEDSAVYLCASSSIWTDTQYFGPGTRLTVL.

The chain has TRBV19 and TRBJ2-1; no clear D gene. This CDR3 has 16 residues. Germline V gene data show CDR1 as LNHDA and CDR2 as SQIVND (reference sequence). Trimming took off 3 bases at V and 3 bases at J, with 15 bases between the two ends. As DNA, the CDR3 is TGTGCCAGTAGTATCCAGACTCCCTCGGGCTACAATGAGCAGTTCTTC. This encodes CASSIQTPSGYNEQFF.